A single sample is the source of the 24 T cell receptor beta chains below, sequenced in a study of radiotherapy plus CTLA-4 blockade in lung cancer. The protocol was immunoSEQ multiplex PCR, while the TCRdb copy is restricted to in-frame clones and leaves out a portion. The sample yields some 110,000 clones, roughly 86% seen once. Sequencing used peripheral blood, obtained from a patient treated with radiotherapy plus ipilimumab. The origin of the receptors is a human donor with non-small cell lung cancer that progressed on radiotherapy plus ipilimumab. Some clones in this sample may be carry-over from other donors' samples.

The genes are TRBV9 and TRBJ2-1; D not resolved. The germline CDR1 and CDR2 sequences are SGDLS and YYNGEE. The CDR3 spans 12 residues. Trimming removed 4 bases at V and 10 bases at J, with 12 bases between. CDR3 in DNA: TGTGCCAGCAGCAACGGCCCCTGGGAGCAGTTCTTC. Translated, it gives CASSNGPWEQFF.

This clone has only one observation. J is TRBJ2-7 and V is TRBV25-1; 12 bases match TRBD2. The CDR3 is 17 residues long. V shed 3 bases, J shed 2 bases, and the junction held 8 bases outside the gene matches. The germline V gene has CDR1 MGHDK and CDR2 SYGVNS. Written as DNA, the CDR3 is TGTGCCAGCAGTGATGGTCCTAGCGGGGGGGCAACCTACGAGCAGTACTTC. This translates into CASSDGPSGGATYEQYF.

This chain links TRBV11-3 with TRBJ1-1; D gene unclear. The CDR3 contains 13 residues. Germline assignment: CDR1 SGHNT and CDR2 YENEEA. Trimming took 4 bases from V and 2 from J, leaving 8 bases between them. The CDR3, as DNA: TGTGCCAGCAGCTCCCCAGGCAACACTGAAGCTTTCTTT. This gives the protein CASSSPGNTEAFF.

This rearrangement joins TRBV7-9 to TRBJ2-1; a weak D match, TRBD2 (5 bases). This CDR3 contains 14 residues. V was shortened by 5 bases and J by 4 bases, with 12 bases between the two germline ends. Germline CDR1 is SEHNR and CDR2 is FQNEAQ (reference sequence). The DNA for the CDR3 is TGTGCCAGCAGCCGGGGAACCAAATACAATGAGCAGTTCTTC. The encoded protein is CASSRGTKYNEQFF.

The gene calls are TRBV11-1 and TRBJ1-6; 7 bases agree with TRBD1. Germline CDR1 and CDR2: SGHAT and FQDESV (reference sequence). CDR3 size: 15 residues. V trimming: 5 bases; J trimming: 7 bases; junction bases outside the gene matches: 8. The CDR3: CASSMTGPPNSPLHF. The CDR3 nucleotides are TGTGCCAGCAGCATGACAGGGCCCCCGAATTCACCCCTCCACTTT.

The V call is TRBV7-9, the J call TRBJ2-7, with TRBD1 as a possible D gene (6 bases). The V gene lost 5 bases and the J gene lost 6 bases, with 8 bases spanning the gap. The CDR3 runs 11 residues. Germline V gene data show CDR1 as SEHNR and CDR2 as FQNEAQ (reference sequence). The DNA of the CDR3 is TGTGCCAGCAGCGTAGGGGGCGAGCAGTACTTC. It yields the protein CASSVGGEQYF. The variable domain in full, completed from reference TRBV7-9 and TRBJ2-7, reads DTGVSQNPRHKITKRGQNVTFRCDPISEHNRLYWYRQTLGQGPEFLTYFQNEAQLEKSRLLSDRFSAERPKGSFSTLEIQRTEQGDSAMYLCASSVGGEQYFGPGTRLTVT.

J is TRBJ1-2 and V is TRBV29-1; 9 bases fit TRBD1. Germline trimming cut 4 bases from V and 2 bases from J; bases unmatched to any gene: 14. There are 17 residues in the CDR3. Per germline, CDR1 SQVTM and CDR2 ANQGSEA. CDR3 bases: TGCAGCGTTGTAGGGGGAAATACAGGGACAGGGAACTATGGCTACACCTTC. This encodes CSVVGGNTGTGNYGYTF. Together with reference TRBV29-1 and TRBJ1-2, the CDR3 gives the full variable domain: SAVISQKPSRDICQRGTSLTIQCQVDSQVTMMFWYRQQPGQSLTLIATANQGSEATYESGFVIDKFPISRPNLTFSTLTVSNMSPEDSSIYLCSVVGGNTGTGNYGYTFGSGTRLTVV.

This clone was seen a few times. The chain employs TRBV5-1 and TRBJ2-3; TRBD2 matches at 7 bases. Trimming took 4 bases from V and 0 from J; bases not matched to a gene: 8. Germline-derived CDR1 and CDR2 are SGHRS and YFSETQ. The CDR3 is 16 amino acids. CDR3 DNA: TGCGCCAGCAGCCCCCCTGGGGACTACAGCACAGATACGCAGTATTTT. This gives the protein CASSPPGDYSTDTQYF.

V gene TRBV9 combines with J gene TRBJ2-3; D gene unclear. The CDR3 is 14 residues long. Looked up from germline, CDR1 is SGDLS and CDR2 is YYNGEE. V was trimmed by 1 base and J by 0 bases, leaving 6 bases between them. CDR3 region: CASSVSPSTDTQYF. CDR3 DNA sequence: TGTGCCAGCAGCGTATCACCTAGCACAGATACGCAGTATTTT.

V and J are TRBV9 and TRBJ2-1; 8 bases match TRBD2. Looked up from germline, CDR1 is SGDLS and CDR2 is YYNGEE. The ends lost 2 bases at V and 3 bases at J; junction bases unmatched: 7. This CDR3 region has 16 residues. The CDR3 coding sequence is TGTGCCAGCAGCGTCCTTAGCGGGGAAAACTACAATGAGCAGTTCTTC. Translating it yields CASSVLSGENYNEQFF.

This clone was seen more than once but under ten times. The chain joins TRBV5-1 to TRBJ2-5; D is ambiguous. The V and J ends lost 4 bases and 2 bases respectively, with 9 bases between them. This CDR3 contains 13 residues. The germline V gene has CDR1 SGHRS and CDR2 YFSETQ. CDR3 amino acids: CASSTSPQETQYF. CDR3 bases: TGCGCCAGCAGCACGAGTCCACAAGAGACCCAGTACTTC.

This CDR3 is CASSSLAGADTQYF. CDR3 nucleotide sequence: TGTGCCAGCAGCTCCTTAGCGGGGGCAGATACGCAGTATTTT. The J gene is TRBJ2-3, the V gene TRBV5-6, with TRBD2 matching 9 bases. CDR3 length equals 14 residues. CDR1 is SGHDT and CDR2 is YYEEEE in the germline V gene. V lost 3 bases, J lost 4 bases, and 3 bases stayed unmatched.

This sequence joins TRBV10-3 and TRBJ1-6; D is unclear. This CDR3 has 13 residues. Trimming took off 11 bases at V and 7 bases at J, with 15 bases between the two ends. Germline V gene lookup returns CDR1 ENHRY and CDR2 SYGVKD. The CDR3: CAVTQDGNSPLHF. CDR3 coding DNA: TGTGCCGTCACCCAGGACGGAAATTCACCCCTCCACTTT.

The chain employs TRBV19 and TRBJ2-1; the match to TRBD1 covers 7 bases. The CDR3 is 15 residues long. Trimming took 7 bases from V and 6 from J; bases not matched to a gene: 12. CDR1 and CDR2 from the germline V gene are LNHDA and SQIVND (reference sequence). Written as DNA, the CDR3 is TGTGCCAGTAAGGCGGGCCAGGGGGTCGTCAATGAGCAGTTCTTC. It translates to CASKAGQGVVNEQFF.

The chain combines TRBV5-1 with TRBJ1-2, with D possibly TRBD1 on 5 matching bases. Trimming took off 0 bases at V and 5 bases at J, with 11 bases between the two ends. Germline-derived CDR1 and CDR2 are SGHRS and YFSETQ. The CDR3 extends over 14 amino acids. The CDR3 here is CASSLEGAVYGYTF. CDR3 DNA sequence: TGCGCCAGCAGCTTGGAAGGGGCAGTGTATGGCTACACCTTC.

The chain uses TRBV4-2 and TRBJ1-5; TRBD1 matches 7 bases. The germline V gene has CDR1 LGHNA and CDR2 YNFKEQ. V lost 3 bases and J lost 6; bases outside the gene matches: 8. The CDR3 consists of 15 residues. The CDR3 loop reads CASSQEDRVGQPQHF. The CDR3 coding sequence is TGTGCCAGCAGCCAGGAAGACAGGGTCGGTCAGCCCCAGCATTTT.

Notes on this clone: Different DNA sequences within this sample yield the same CDR3. The rearrangement joins TRBV30 to TRBJ2-7, with TRBD2 identical over 8 bases. Per the germline V gene, CDR1 is GTSNPN and CDR2 is SVGIG (reference sequence). V trimming: 0 bases; J trimming: 4 bases; junction bases outside the gene matches: 5. The CDR3 is 14 amino acids. CDR3 nucleotides: TGTGCCTGGAGTGTAAGAGCGGGGGATTACGAGCAGTACTTC. Amino acids: CAWSVRAGDYEQYF.

This sequence joins TRBV7-2 and TRBJ1-2; D may be TRBD1 (6 bases). This CDR3 is built from 13 residues. Germline values: CDR1 SGHTA, CDR2 FQGNSA. The V end lost 3 bases, the J end lost 6 bases, and 11 bases lay between the germline ends. The CDR3 DNA follows: TGTGCCAGCAGCTTTGCGGGGGGCAATGGCTACACCTTC. It encodes CASSFAGGNGYTF.

The sample holds a few counts of this clone. The chain combines TRBV27 with TRBJ1-6, with D possibly matching TRBD1 (6 bases). The length of the CDR3 is 12 residues. Per germline, CDR1 MNHEY and CDR2 SMNVEV (reference sequence). The V and J ends lost 7 bases and 10 bases respectively, with 11 bases between them. The CDR3 loop is CASTQGYSPLHF. The CDR3 region has the DNA TGTGCCAGCACTCAGGGGTACTCACCCCTCCACTTT.

The chain employs TRBV5-1 and TRBJ1-2; 9 nucleotides align to TRBD1. CDR1 is SGHRS and CDR2 is YFSETQ in the germline V gene. This CDR3 has 13 residues. Trimming removed 3 bases from V and 8 bases from J; junction bases left unmatched: 5. CDR3 amino acids: CASSWGQGVGYTF. CDR3 bases: TGCGCCAGCAGCTGGGGACAGGGCGTGGGCTACACCTTC.

About this clone: This CDR3 is also generated by other DNA sequences in the sample. The chain couples TRBV5-1 to TRBJ1-1; possibly TRBD1 for D (5 bases). Per the germline V gene, CDR1 is SGHRS and CDR2 is YFSETQ. This CDR3 has 13 residues. V lost 9 bases, J lost 4 bases, and 16 bases lay in between. CDR3 sequence (DNA): TGCGCCACCGGGCGGGGGGGTGGCACTGAAGCTTTCTTT. It codes for CATGRGGGTEAFF.

The rearrangement links TRBV30 to TRBJ2-7; either TRBD1 or TRBD2 may supply D (6 bases each). CDR3 length: 14 amino acids. Germline V CDR1 and CDR2: GTSNPN, SVGIG (reference sequence). The V and J ends lost 8 bases and 1 base respectively, with 18 bases between them. As DNA, the CDR3 is TGTGCCCGACAGCGACAGGAGGGATCCTACGAGCAGTACTTC. It translates to CARQRQEGSYEQYF. Full variable domain (remainder filled in from reference TRBV30 and TRBJ2-7): SQTIHQWPATLVQPVGSPLSLECTVEGTSNPNLYWYRQAAGRGLQLLFYSVGIGQISSEVPQNLSASRPQDRQFILSSKKLLLSDSGFYLCARQRQEGSYEQYFGPGTRLTVT.

The sample holds a few counts of this clone. The chain employs TRBV6-5 and TRBJ2-1; D remains unclear. There are 14 residues in the CDR3. Trimming took 5 bases from V and 7 from J, leaving 15 bases between them. Germline CDR1 MNHEY, CDR2 SVGAGI. The CDR3 here is CASSEIIEVNEQFF. DNA of the CDR3: TGTGCCAGCAGTGAAATAATTGAGGTTAATGAGCAGTTCTTC.

The CDR3 loop is CASSFSGGNQPQHF. The CDR3 coding sequence is TGTGCCAGCAGCTTTTCAGGGGGCAATCAGCCCCAGCATTTT. The gene calls are TRBV7-2 and TRBJ1-5, with D perhaps matching TRBD1 (6 bases). CDR1 SGHTA and CDR2 FQGNSA come from the germline V gene. V dropped 3 bases and J dropped 2 bases, with 8 bases sitting between them. This CDR3 region has 14 residues.